A single sample is the source of the 25 T cell receptor beta chains below, sequenced in a study of T cells in Graves' hyperthyroidism and ophthalmopathy. RNA transcripts provided the source from which TCR beta CDR3 regions were amplified. HTBI primers were employed in a first-round RT-PCR of the TCR CDR3. TCRdb re-called the multiplex PCR reads through MiXCR, storing one row per CDR3 protein. The data hold some 460,000 distinct CDR3 sequences, with 15% to 19% observed a single time. The sequenced material came from blood. The receptor set was obtained from a woman younger than 30 with Graves' hyperthyroidism.

This clonotype has at least ten counts. CDR3 sequence: CASSELAASYEQYF. DNA for the CDR3: TGTGCCAGCAGCGAACTAGCGGCCTCCTACGAGCAGTACTTC. The J gene is TRBJ2-7, the V gene TRBV13, with 8 bases that match TRBD2. Germline lookup yields CDR1 PRHDT and CDR2 FYEKMQ (reference sequence). V lost 5 bases, J lost 0 bases, and 3 bases stayed unmatched. This CDR3 spans 14 amino acids.

The chain carries TRBV20-1 and TRBJ2-4; D unresolved. Trimming stripped 6 bases from V and 0 bases from J, with 12 bases between. Germline-derived CDR1 and CDR2 are DFQATT and SNEGSKA (reference sequence). The CDR3 runs to 14 residues. CDR3: CSANPPLAKNIQYF. In DNA form, the CDR3 reads TGCAGTGCAAACCCCCCTTTAGCCAAAAACATTCAGTACTTC.

This clonotype was seen ten or more times. The chain joins TRBV7-2 to TRBJ2-5; D could derive from TRBD1 or TRBD2 (5 bases each). The CDR3 covers 15 residues. Germline assignment: CDR1 SGHTA and CDR2 FQGNSA. The V gene lost 1 base and the J gene lost 5 bases, with 14 bases spanning the gap. The CDR3 region is CASSLGGAPGETQYF. The DNA for the CDR3 is TGTGCCAGCAGCTTAGGAGGGGCCCCGGGGGAGACCCAGTACTTC.

The V gene is TRBV20-1, the J gene TRBJ2-3; possibly TRBD2 for D (6 bases). V was cut by 5 bases and J by 6 bases, with 12 bases left in between. The CDR3 runs 12 residues. Germline assignment: CDR1 DFQATT and CDR2 SNEGSKA (reference sequence). The CDR3 here is CSALDYTDTQYF. CDR3 bases: TGCAGTGCTCTGGACTACACGGATACGCAGTATTTT.

This clonotype was seen a handful of times. This rearrangement joins TRBV14 to TRBJ2-7; tentative D call: TRBD1 (8 bases). This CDR3 is 17 amino acids long. V was trimmed by 4 bases and J by 2 bases, leaving 21 bases between them. Looked up from germline, CDR1 is SGHDN and CDR2 is FVKESK. CDR3 in amino acids: CASSPTGEASGPYEQYF. Written as DNA, the CDR3 is TGTGCCAGCAGCCCGACAGGGGAGGCTAGCGGCCCCTACGAGCAGTACTTC.

This chain uses TRBV7-2 with TRBJ2-2; tentatively, D is TRBD1 or TRBD2 (6 bases each). Germline CDR1 reads SGHTA; CDR2 reads FQGNSA. CDR3 length equals 17 residues. V lost 5 bases to trimming and J lost 13 bases, with 29 bases between them. The DNA for the CDR3 is TGTGCCAGCAGCCCGGCCGGGGGCGGTCTCGGCAGCCGGGGGCTGTTTTTT. Protein product: CASSPAGGGLGSRGLFF.

This chain uses TRBV9 with TRBJ1-3, with D tentatively TRBD1 (5 bases). The V gene lost 5 bases and the J gene lost 0 bases, with 12 bases spanning the gap. This CDR3 is built from 15 residues. Looked up from germline, CDR1 is SGDLS and CDR2 is YYNGEE. CDR3 protein: CASRPRGGSGNTIYF. CDR3 nucleotide sequence: TGTGCCAGCAGGCCTCGTGGGGGCTCTGGAAACACCATATATTTT. The full variable domain, with the rest looked up from reference TRBV9 and TRBJ1-3, is DSGVTQTPKHLITATGQRVTLRCSPRSGDLSVYWYQQSLDQGLQFLIQYYNGEERAKGNILERFSAQQFPDLHSELNLSSLELGDSALYFCASRPRGGSGNTIYFGEGSWLTVV.

This chain connects TRBV6-2 or TRBV6-3 to TRBJ2-7; 15 nucleotides align to TRBD2. The germline V gene encodes CDR1 MNHEY and CDR2 SVGEGT. The CDR3 consists of 16 residues. The V segment lost 0 bases and the J segment 5 bases; nucleotides outside the gene matches: 2. CDR3 in amino acids: CASSYSRTSGGDEQYF. The CDR3 nucleotides are TGTGCCAGCAGTTACTCCCGGACTAGCGGGGGGGACGAGCAGTACTTC.

This clonotype was detected ten times or more. This chain links TRBV20-1 with TRBJ2-3; 12 nucleotides agree with TRBD2. The length of the CDR3 is 15 residues. Trimming removed 5 bases from V and 6 bases from J; junction bases left unmatched: 9. Germline V gene sequence: CDR1 DFQATT, CDR2 SNEGSKA (reference sequence). CDR3 amino acids: CSAVLAGGAADTQYF. CDR3 bases: TGCAGTGCTGTACTAGCGGGGGGTGCTGCGGATACGCAGTATTTT.

The table lists this clonotype with a few counts. V is TRBV27 and J is TRBJ2-5; tentatively, D is TRBD2 (5 bases). The CDR3 is 18 residues long. With 0 bases removed from V and 0 bases from J, the gap between germline ends came to 17 bases. CDR1 MNHEY and CDR2 SMNVEV come from the germline V gene (reference sequence). In DNA, the CDR3 is TGTGCCAGCAGTTTATCCCAGATGGGGAGTTCCCACCAAGAGACCCAGTACTTC. As protein: CASSLSQMGSSHQETQYF.

Many counts were recorded for this clonotype. The V and J genes are TRBV19 and TRBJ2-7; D remains ambiguous. Germline CDR1 reads LNHDA; CDR2 reads SQIVND (reference sequence). The CDR3 runs 16 residues. V was shortened by 5 bases and J by 2 bases, with 19 bases between the two germline ends. Written as DNA, the CDR3 is TGTGCCAGTAGTCAACTGGCCCCCCTCTCGGCCTACGAGCAGTACTTC. Its translation is CASSQLAPLSAYEQYF.

There are many counts of this clonotype. V usage is TRBV12-3 or TRBV12-4 and J usage is TRBJ2-2; 10 bases are shared with TRBD2. V dropped 7 bases and J dropped 4; count of bases not matched to a gene: 6. CDR3 length: 15 amino acids. In nucleotides, the CDR3 is TGTGCCAGCACGATAGCGGGAGGAGGCACCGGGGAGCTGTTTTTT. Its translation: CASTIAGGGTGELFF.

This clonotype was counted between two and nine times. One junction end disagrees with the germline gene, perhaps due to a read error. V is TRBV7-7 and J is TRBJ2-1; 12 nucleotides match TRBD2. Germline CDR1 SSHAT, CDR2 FNYEAQ (reference sequence). The CDR3 extends over 23 amino acids. CDR3 coding DNA: TGTGCTAGCAGCTTCGATACTACTCGACAGGGCACTAGCGGGAGGTTAGCTTACAATGAGCAGTTCTTC. This translates into CASSFDTTRQGTSGRLAYNEQFF. Full variable domain (outside the CDR3, taken from reference TRBV7-7 and TRBJ2-1): GAGVSQSPRYKVTKRGQDVTLRCDPISSHATLYWYQQALGQGPEFLTYFNYEAQPDKSGLPSDRFSAERPEGSISTLTIQRTEQRDSAMYRCASSFDTTRQGTSGRLAYNEQFFGPGTRLTVL.

This clonotype was observed a handful of times. V usage is TRBV29-1 and J usage is TRBJ1-1; a possible D gene is TRBD1 (5 bases). CDR3 length equals 12 residues. The ends were cut back, 7 bases at V and 1 base at J, with 10 bases in the middle. CDR1 is SQVTM, CDR2 ANQGSEA, per germline. The CDR3 DNA reads TGCAGCGGACGGGGGTGGAACACTGAAGCTTTCTTT. Protein: CSGRGWNTEAFF.

In this sample, this clonotype turned up a few times. The CDR3 end shows no conserved phenylalanine or tryptophan, and so a read error is likely. This chain links TRBV19 with TRBJ1-6, with 7 nucleotides matching TRBD1. The CDR3 extends over 15 amino acids. Trimming cost V 6 bases and J 2 bases; bases outside gene matches: 4. Germline V gene lookup returns CDR1 LNHDA and CDR2 SQIVND (reference sequence). This CDR3 reads CASSRQGPYNSPLHL. The DNA of the CDR3 is TGTGCCAGTAGCCGACAGGGCCCCTATAATTCACCCCTCCACCTT.

The V and J genes are TRBV24-1 and TRBJ2-2; D is ambiguous. Looked up from germline, CDR1 is KGHDR and CDR2 is SFDVKD. The CDR3 runs to 15 residues. The germline V and J ends were trimmed by 4 bases and 4 bases, with 12 bases remaining between them. The CDR3 DNA follows: TGTGCCACCAGTGACCCCTGGACCCCCACCGGGGAGCTGTTTTTT. Translated: CATSDPWTPTGELFF.

CDR3 loop: CASKGGGPSYEQYF. CDR3 in DNA: TGTGCCAGCAAGGGGGGAGGGCCTTCCTACGAGCAGTACTTC. The V call is TRBV2, the J call TRBJ2-7; TRBD2 is a possible D gene (7 bases). Germline CDR1 reads SNHLY; CDR2 reads FYNNEI. The CDR3 sequence is 14 residues long. The V end lost 7 bases, the J end lost 1 base, and 14 bases lay between the germline ends.

This clonotype has only a few counts. The V call is TRBV25-1, the J call TRBJ1-6; D gene ambiguous. The V and J ends lost 4 bases and 8 bases respectively, with 9 bases between them. CDR1 and CDR2 (germline): MGHDK, SYGVNS. This CDR3 has 13 amino acids. CDR3 residues: CASSVGSHSPLHF. As DNA, the CDR3 is TGTGCCAGCAGTGTGGGCAGTCATTCACCCCTCCACTTT.

This clonotype was seen repeatedly, ten times or more. The chain couples TRBV20-1 to TRBJ1-4; no reliable D call. Germline V lookup: CDR1 DFQATT, CDR2 SNEGSKA (reference sequence). The CDR3 spans 12 residues. Trimming removed 3 bases from V and 5 bases from J, with 7 bases in between. Written as DNA, the CDR3 is TGCAGTGCTAGGGACGGGAATGAAAAACTGTTTTTT. Protein: CSARDGNEKLFF.

This clonotype was observed at least ten times. The CDR3 loop reads CASSSVYREGREKLFF. As DNA, the CDR3 is TGTGCCAGCAGTTCCGTCTACAGGGAAGGAAGAGAAAAACTGTTTTTT. The J gene is TRBJ1-4, the V gene TRBV6-1; weak D call: TRBD1 (6 bases). Germline loops: CDR1 MNHNS, CDR2 SASEGT. Trimming took off 5 bases at V and 8 bases at J, with 21 bases between the two ends. CDR3 length: 16 residues.

The CDR3 protein is CASSKRGRGGSGYNEQFF. DNA for the CDR3: TGTGCCAGTAGTAAGCGGGGCAGGGGGGGTAGCGGTTACAATGAGCAGTTCTTC. V usage is TRBV19 and J usage is TRBJ2-1; D may match TRBD1 or TRBD2 (7 bases each). Per the germline V gene, CDR1 is LNHDA and CDR2 is SQIVND (reference sequence). The CDR3 runs 18 residues. Trimming took off 4 bases at V and 4 bases at J, with 23 bases between the two ends.

This clonotype was picked up a small number of times. The J gene is TRBJ1-3, the V gene TRBV14; D perhaps matches TRBD1 (6 bases). The germline gives CDR1 SGHDN, CDR2 FVKESK. The CDR3 spans 20 residues. V lost 0 bases and J 0 bases, leaving 21 bases between the germline ends. This CDR3 reads CASSQDGGRPYYLSGNTIYF. The CDR3 bases are TGTGCCAGCAGCCAAGATGGGGGCAGACCCTACTACCTCTCTGGAAACACCATATATTTT.

This clonotype was detected ten times or more. The chain links TRBV4-1 to TRBJ1-2; 11 bases line up with TRBD1. With V trimmed by 1 base and J by 4 bases, 2 bases remained unmatched. Germline values: CDR1 MGHRA, CDR2 YSYEKL. The CDR3 has 15 amino acids. Here the CDR3 reads CASSQGTGGGYGYTF. DNA of the CDR3: TGCGCCAGCAGCCAAGGGACAGGGGGCGGCTATGGCTACACCTTC.

This clonotype was seen repeatedly, ten times or more. The V call is TRBV27, the J call TRBJ2-2; TRBD2 is a possible D gene (6 bases). Germline V lookup: CDR1 MNHEY, CDR2 SMNVEV (reference sequence). The CDR3 loop spans 13 amino acids. V lost 6 bases to trimming and J lost 7 bases, with 12 bases between them. The CDR3 loop is CASSRLGGGELFF. CDR3 sequence (DNA): TGTGCCAGCAGCCGGTTGGGGGGCGGGGAGCTGTTTTTT.

This clonotype has a count of ten or more. The chain joins TRBV20-1 to TRBJ1-4; TRBD1 is a possible D gene (5 bases). The CDR3 spans 13 residues. The V end lost 2 bases, the J end lost 8 bases, and 12 bases lay between the germline ends. CDR1 and CDR2 from the germline V gene are DFQATT and SNEGSKA (reference sequence). CDR3 coding DNA: TGCAGTGCTAGAATTTCTAAGGGGGAAAAACTGTTTTTT. Protein product: CSARISKGEKLFF.